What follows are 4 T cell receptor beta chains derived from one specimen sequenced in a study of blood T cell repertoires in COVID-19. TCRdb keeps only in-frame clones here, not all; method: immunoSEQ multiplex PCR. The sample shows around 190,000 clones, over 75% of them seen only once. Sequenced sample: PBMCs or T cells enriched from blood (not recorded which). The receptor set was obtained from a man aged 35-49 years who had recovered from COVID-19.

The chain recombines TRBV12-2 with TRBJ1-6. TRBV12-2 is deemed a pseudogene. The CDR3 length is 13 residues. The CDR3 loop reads CASRRSRGSPLHF. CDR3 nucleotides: TGTGCAAGTCGACGGTCACGCGGTTCACCCCTCCACTTT.

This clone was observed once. CDR3 DNA sequence: TGCGCCAGCAGCTTGCCTGAACGGAATTCACCCCTCCACTTT. Translated, it gives CASSLPERNSPLHF. The J gene is TRBJ1-6, the V gene TRBV5-1, with D hard to call. V dropped 1 base and J dropped 7 bases, with 9 bases sitting between them. The CDR3 has 14 amino acids. Germline V lookup: CDR1 SGHRS, CDR2 YFSETQ.

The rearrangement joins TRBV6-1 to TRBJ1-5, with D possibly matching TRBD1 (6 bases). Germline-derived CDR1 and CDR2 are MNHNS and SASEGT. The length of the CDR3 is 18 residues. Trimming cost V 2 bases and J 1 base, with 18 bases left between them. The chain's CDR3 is CASSESYRAPWSNQPQHF. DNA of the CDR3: TGTGCCAGCAGTGAATCTTACAGGGCCCCCTGGAGCAATCAGCCCCAGCATTTT.

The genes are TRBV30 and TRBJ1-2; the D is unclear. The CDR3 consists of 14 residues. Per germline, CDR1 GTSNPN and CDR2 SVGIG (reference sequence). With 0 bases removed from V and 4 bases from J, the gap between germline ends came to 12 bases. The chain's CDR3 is CAWSVPEEGYGYTF. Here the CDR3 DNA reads TGTGCCTGGAGTGTCCCAGAGGAAGGCTATGGCTACACCTTC.